The next 12 T cell receptor beta chains were all read from a single sample in a study of graft-versus-host responses after intestinal transplantation. The antigens these receptors bind are not known. Measured with immunoSEQ multiplex PCR; TCRdb has only the in-frame clones, and not every one. The sample records about 85,000 clones, around 90% being singletons. Source: unstimulated CD8+ T cells sorted from spleen or lymph node cells, taken before transplant. The receptor source for this set is a human donor who was the organ donor for an intestinal transplant.

The genes are TRBV7-3 and TRBJ1-4, with 7 positions matching TRBD1. Trimming cost V 0 bases and J 8 bases; bases outside gene matches: 3. Germline-derived CDR1 and CDR2 are SGHTA and FQGTGA. This CDR3 comprises 14 residues. The CDR3: CASSLTGGAEKLFF. The CDR3 DNA sequence: TGTGCCAGCAGCTTAACAGGGGGCGCGGAAAAACTGTTTTTT.

J is TRBJ1-6 and V is TRBV7-3; no firm D call. V gave up 7 bases and J gave up 8 bases, with 6 bases separating them. In germline, CDR1 is SGHTA, CDR2 FQGTGA. This CDR3 region has 11 residues. This CDR3 reads CASKGYSPLHF. The CDR3 DNA reads TGTGCCAGCAAGGGTTATTCACCCCTCCACTTT.

The V call is TRBV7-8, the J call TRBJ1-4, with 7 bases identical to TRBD1. Germline trimming cut 4 bases from V and 5 bases from J; bases unmatched to any gene: 10. This CDR3 comprises 16 residues. Germline V gene sequence: CDR1 SGHVS, CDR2 FQNEAQ. The CDR3 DNA sequence: TGTGCCAGCAGCTCCCGGGCGGGACAGATAAATGAAAAACTGTTTTTT. This encodes CASSSRAGQINEKLFF.

The chain couples TRBV6-5 to TRBJ1-2; 7 bases agree with TRBD1. The CDR3 extends over 16 amino acids. The ends lost 0 bases at V and 2 bases at J; junction bases unmatched: 6. The germline gives CDR1 MNHEY, CDR2 SVGAGI. CDR3 region: CASSYSSTDRNYGYTF. CDR3 nucleotides: TGTGCCAGCAGTTACTCCTCGACGGACAGGAACTATGGCTACACCTTC.

J is TRBJ2-3 and V is TRBV5-1, with 8 bases that match TRBD1. The J segment lost 5 bases and the V segment lost 7 bases, leaving 12 bases of the junction unmatched. The CDR3 contains 15 residues. Germline V gene sequence: CDR1 SGHRS, CDR2 YFSETQ. CDR3 nucleotides: TGCGCCAGCTACCCTGGACAGGGTGGAGGAGATACGCAGTATTTT. It codes for CASYPGQGGGDTQYF.

The chain joins TRBV10-3 to TRBJ2-1, with a weak D call TRBD2 (5 bases). There are 14 residues in the CDR3. V shed 2 bases and J shed 4 bases, with 9 bases lying between them. Germline-derived CDR1 and CDR2 are ENHRY and SYGVKD. CDR3: CAISEPRLYNEQFF. CDR3 in DNA: TGTGCCATCAGTGAGCCTCGACTATACAATGAGCAGTTCTTC.

The J gene is TRBJ1-5, the V gene TRBV4-1; a possible D gene is TRBD1 (5 bases). Deletions cut 4 bases from V and 1 base from J, with 20 bases between. Germline loops: CDR1 MGHRA, CDR2 YSYEKL. The CDR3 loop spans 18 amino acids. The CDR3 loop is CASSPGTLARGSNQPQHF. In nucleotides, the CDR3 is TGCGCCAGCAGCCCCGGGACCCTGGCCCGAGGGAGCAATCAGCCCCAGCATTTT.

The rearrangement uses TRBV28 and TRBJ2-7; weak D call: TRBD2 (5 bases). This CDR3 region has 11 residues. Looked up from germline, CDR1 is MDHEN and CDR2 is SYDVKM. V lost 3 bases to trimming and J lost 5 bases, with 5 bases between them. CDR3 sequence reads: CASSLRDEQYF. CDR3 DNA: TGTGCCAGCAGTTTGAGGGACGAGCAGTACTTC.

The chain joins TRBV13 to TRBJ2-2, with TRBD1 as a possible D gene (5 bases). V gave up 1 base and J gave up 8 bases, with 23 bases separating them. Germline-derived CDR1 and CDR2 are PRHDT and FYEKMQ (reference sequence). This CDR3 has 18 amino acids. The CDR3 here is CASSLVPGQGPNSGELFF. The CDR3 region has the DNA TGTGCCAGCAGCTTAGTTCCAGGCCAGGGCCCTAACTCTGGGGAGCTGTTTTTT.

The chain is built from TRBV29-1 and TRBJ2-5; possibly TRBD1 for D (5 bases). Trimming shortened V by 0 bases and J by 7 bases, and 6 bases separated the two germline ends. This CDR3 spans 11 amino acids. From germline, CDR1 is SQVTM and CDR2 ANQGSEA. The CDR3 DNA follows: TGCAGCGTTGAAGACACAGGGACCCAGTACTTC. This sequence encodes CSVEDTGTQYF.

This rearrangement joins TRBV9 to TRBJ2-2; 8 nucleotides match TRBD1. Germline V lookup: CDR1 SGDLS, CDR2 YYNGEE. This CDR3 has 20 residues. Trimming took 0 bases from V and 2 from J; bases not matched to a gene: 15. CDR3 in amino acids: CASSVEGWQGAIFNTGELFF. The CDR3 nucleotides are TGTGCCAGCAGCGTAGAGGGGTGGCAGGGGGCGATCTTTAACACCGGGGAGCTGTTTTTT.

This chain connects TRBV5-1 to TRBJ2-1; no definite D call. The CDR3 is made up of 12 amino acids. The germline gives CDR1 SGHRS, CDR2 YFSETQ. Trimming cost V 7 bases and J 6 bases, with 11 bases left between them. CDR3 sequence: CASRQEVNEQFF. The CDR3 bases are TGCGCCAGCCGCCAGGAAGTCAATGAGCAGTTCTTC.